This TCR beta chain was identified during a study of cytomegalovirus exposure and HLA in healthy donors. PCR primers comprised 60 Vbeta and 13 Jbeta primers. Measured with immunoSEQ multiplex PCR; TCRdb has only the in-frame clones, and not every one. The sample lists 72,000 or so clones, approximately 81% occurring once. On this clone: What it binds is not known.

Study conclusions and caveats: An analysis was carried out at a later point. It showed that HLA-associated TCR beta chains were more clonally expanded than equally common non-associated chains.

CDR1 and CDR2 from the germline V gene are SGHRS and YFSETQ. The CDR3 loop spans 15 amino acids. Trimming took 0 bases from V and 3 from J, leaving 12 bases between them. This sequence originates from a woman in her thirties in good health and CMV-seropositive. The sequenced sample consisted of PBMCs. The rearrangement uses TRBV5-1 and TRBJ1-2; perhaps TRBD1 as D (6 bases). CDR3 protein: CASSLGTVSDYGYTF. CDR3 in DNA: TGCGCCAGCAGCTTGGGGACAGTATCGGACTATGGCTACACCTTC.